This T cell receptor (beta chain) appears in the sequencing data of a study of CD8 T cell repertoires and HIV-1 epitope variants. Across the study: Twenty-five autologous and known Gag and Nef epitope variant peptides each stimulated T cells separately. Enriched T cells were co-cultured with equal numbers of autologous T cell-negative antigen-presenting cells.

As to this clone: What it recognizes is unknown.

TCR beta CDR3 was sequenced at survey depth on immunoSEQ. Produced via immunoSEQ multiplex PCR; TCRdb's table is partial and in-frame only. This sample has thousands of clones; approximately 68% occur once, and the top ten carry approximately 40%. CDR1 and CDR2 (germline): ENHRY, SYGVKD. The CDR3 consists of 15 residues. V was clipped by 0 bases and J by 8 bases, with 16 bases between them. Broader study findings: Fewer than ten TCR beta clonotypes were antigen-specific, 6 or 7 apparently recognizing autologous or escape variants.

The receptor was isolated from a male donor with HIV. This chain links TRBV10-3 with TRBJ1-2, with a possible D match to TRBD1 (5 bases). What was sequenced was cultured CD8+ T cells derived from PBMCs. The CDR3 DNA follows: TGTGCCATCAGTGAGTCCGGGGGGATTGGGGAAGGCTACACCTTC. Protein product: CAISESGGIGEGYTF.